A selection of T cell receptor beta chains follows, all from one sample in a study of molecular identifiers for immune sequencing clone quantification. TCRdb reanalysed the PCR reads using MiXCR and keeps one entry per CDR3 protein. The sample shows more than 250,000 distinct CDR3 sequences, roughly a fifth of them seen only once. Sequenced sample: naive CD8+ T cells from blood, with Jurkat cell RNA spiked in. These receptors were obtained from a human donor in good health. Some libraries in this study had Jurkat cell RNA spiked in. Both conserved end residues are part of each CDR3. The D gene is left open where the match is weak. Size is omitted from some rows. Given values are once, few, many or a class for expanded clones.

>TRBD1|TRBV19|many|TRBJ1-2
TGTGCCAGTACCCCGGGACAGGGCCATCTTGGCTACACCTTC
CASTPGQGHLGYTF
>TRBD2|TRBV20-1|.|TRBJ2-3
TGCAGTGCTAGAGACGCGGGTTTTAGCGGGAGTGGTGGCACAGATACGCAGTATTTT
CSARDAGFSGSGGTDTQYF
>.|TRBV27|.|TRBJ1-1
TGTGCCAGCAGTCCGATCTGGGAGGGTCCATCGTACACTGAAGCTTTCTTT
CASSPIWEGPSYTEAFF
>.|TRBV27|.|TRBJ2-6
TGTGCCAGCAGTTTGGACGGGGCTGGGGCCAACGTCCTGACTTTC
CASSLDGAGANVLTF
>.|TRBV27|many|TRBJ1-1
TGTGCCAGCAGTTCGAGGACAGTGAACACTGAAGCTTTCTTT
CASSSRTVNTEAFF
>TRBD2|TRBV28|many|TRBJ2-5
TGTGCCAGCAGTACCCTTATGGGGGGACTAGCGGGCTTACAAGAGACCCAGTACTTC
CASSTLMGGLAGLQETQYF
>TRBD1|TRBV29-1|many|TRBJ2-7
TGCAGCGCGTACGGGACAGGGGGCTACGAGCAGTACTTC
CSAYGTGGYEQYF
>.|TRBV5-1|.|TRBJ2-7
TGCGCCAGCGGCTTGGCACCGGGGGTCGACGAGCAGTACTTC
CASGLAPGVDEQYF
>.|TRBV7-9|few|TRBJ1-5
TGTGCCAGCAGCTTGGGGGCAGGGAATGGCAATCAGCCCCAGCATTTT
CASSLGAGNGNQPQHF
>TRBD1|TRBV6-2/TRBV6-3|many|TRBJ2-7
TGTGCCAGCAGTTACCCAGACAGGGGCTTCTCCTACGAGCAGTACTTC
CASSYPDRGFSYEQYF
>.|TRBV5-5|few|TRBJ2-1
TGTGCCAGCAGCTCGAGACACGTGGATGAGCAGTTCTTC
CASSSRHVDEQFF
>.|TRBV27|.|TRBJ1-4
TGTGCCAGCAGTACCCCCGGGGGTAACGAAAAACTGTTTTTT
CASSTPGGNEKLFF
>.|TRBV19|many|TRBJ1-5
TGTGCCAGTAGTCCTTACCACAGGGCCAATCAGCCCCAGCATTTT
CASSPYHRANQPQHF
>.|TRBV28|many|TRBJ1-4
TGTGCCAGCAGCTCGGGGGTTAATGAAAAACTGTTTTTT
CASSSGVNEKLFF